This entry lists 14 T cell receptor beta chains sequenced from one sample in a study of shared clonotypes between healthy human individuals. Profiling relied on immunoSEQ multiplex PCR, and the TCRdb table lists in-frame clones only, not all of them. This table holds some 740,000 clones, almost 95% found once. The naive CD8 subset, CD45RO-negative cells positively selected for CCR7, excluded terminally differentiated effector memory CD45RA+ cells. Sequencing used naive CD8+ T cells sorted from blood. These receptors were collected from a man aged 25-45 years in good health.

This clone has a single count. V is TRBV27 and J is TRBJ2-3, with TRBD1 matching 8 bases. Germline CDR1 reads MNHEY; CDR2 reads SMNVEV (reference sequence). V trimming: 8 bases; J trimming: 0 bases; junction bases outside the gene matches: 13. The CDR3 spans 17 residues. In DNA form, the CDR3 reads TGTGCCAGCCAACCACAGGGGGGCAGACCTAGCACAGATACGCAGTATTTT. Encoded protein: CASQPQGGRPSTDTQYF.

J is TRBJ1-2 and V is TRBV2, with no clear D. With 4 bases removed from V and 5 bases from J, the gap between germline ends came to 8 bases. The CDR3 sequence is 12 residues long. Germline assignment: CDR1 SNHLY and CDR2 FYNNEI. The CDR3 here is CASSGTLYGYTF. CDR3 DNA: TGTGCCAGCAGTGGGACTCTTTATGGCTACACCTTC.

This rearrangement joins TRBV4-1 to TRBJ1-1, with D maybe TRBD1 (5 bases). The V end was cut by 0 bases, the J end by 7 bases, with 21 bases between. Looked up from germline, CDR1 is MGHRA and CDR2 is YSYEKL. This CDR3 has 17 residues. The CDR3: CASSQDAGATGWVEAFF. The CDR3 nucleotides are TGCGCCAGCAGCCAAGATGCCGGGGCTACAGGATGGGTTGAAGCTTTCTTT.

The chain recombines TRBV12-2 with TRBJ2-1; the listed D gene, TRBD2, was not tested against the DNA. TRBV12-2 has pseudogene status. The CDR3 has 18 amino acids. DNA of the CDR3: TGTGCAAGTCGCTTAGCGGGTCGTAGGACTCCCTCGTACAATGAGCAGTTCTTC. The encoded protein is CASRLAGRRTPSYNEQFF.

The chain joins TRBV29-1 to TRBJ1-1; D unresolved. The length of the CDR3 is 12 residues. Germline-derived CDR1 and CDR2 are SQVTM and ANQGSEA. Trimming took off 5 bases at V and 4 bases at J, with 11 bases between the two ends. The CDR3 is CSVLWMGTEAFF. For the CDR3, the DNA is TGCAGCGTTCTCTGGATGGGCACTGAAGCTTTCTTT.

The V and J genes are TRBV5-4 and TRBJ2-7, with 13 bases matching TRBD2. V dropped 1 base and J dropped 2; count of bases not matched to a gene: 6. CDR3 size: 17 residues. The germline V gene encodes CDR1 SGHNT and CDR2 YYREEE (reference sequence). The CDR3 loop is CASSLTSGRAWTYEQYF. The CDR3 region has the DNA TGTGCCAGCAGCTTGACTAGCGGGAGGGCCTGGACCTACGAGCAGTACTTC. Based on the CDR3 plus reference TRBV5-4 and TRBJ2-7, the full variable domain is ETGVTQSPTHLIKTRGQQVTLRCSSQSGHNTVSWYQQALGQGPQFIFQYYREEENGRGNFPPRFSGLQFPNYSSELNVNALELDDSALYLCASSLTSGRAWTYEQYFGPGTRLTVT.

The chain joins TRBV7-2 to TRBJ2-7, with D possibly TRBD1 on 6 matching bases. The germline V gene encodes CDR1 SGHTA and CDR2 FQGNSA. The CDR3 sequence is 12 residues long. Trimming stripped 11 bases from V and 1 base from J, with 12 bases between. CDR3: CAVSGQSYEQYF. The DNA of the CDR3 is TGTGCCGTGAGCGGACAGTCCTACGAGCAGTACTTC. Together with reference TRBV7-2 and TRBJ2-7, the CDR3 gives the full variable domain: GAGVSQSPSNKVTEKGKDVELRCDPISGHTALYWYRQSLGQGLEFLIYFQGNSAPDKSGLPSDRFSAERTGGSVSTLTIQRTQQEDSAVYLCAVSGQSYEQYFGPGTRLTVT.

The chain couples TRBV9 to TRBJ2-5; D possibly corresponds to TRBD2 (6 bases). This CDR3 contains 16 residues. V lost 3 bases and J 2 bases, leaving 17 bases between the germline ends. Germline-derived CDR1 and CDR2 are SGDLS and YYNGEE. This CDR3 reads CASSASSTSVQETQYF. CDR3 bases: TGTGCCAGCAGCGCGAGTTCGACTAGTGTTCAAGAGACCCAGTACTTC. Together with reference TRBV9 and TRBJ2-5, the CDR3 gives the full variable domain: DSGVTQTPKHLITATGQRVTLRCSPRSGDLSVYWYQQSLDQGLQFLIQYYNGEERAKGNILERFSAQQFPDLHSELNLSSLELGDSALYFCASSASSTSVQETQYFGPGTRLLVL.

This clone was observed a few times. This rearrangement joins TRBV12-2 to TRBJ1-5; TRBD1 is the table's D call and was not checked against the DNA. TRBV12-2 is noted as a pseudogene. The CDR3 spans 16 residues. DNA for the CDR3: TGTGCAAGTCGCCCAGACAGGGGACCGAGCAATCAGCCCCAGCATTTT. It translates to CASRPDRGPSNQPQHF.

This clone was observed a few times. This rearrangement joins TRBV10-3 to TRBJ2-7; no clear D gene. This CDR3 has 13 amino acids. Looked up from germline, CDR1 is ENHRY and CDR2 is SYGVKD. V lost 5 bases and J lost 3, with 11 bases in between. The CDR3 bases are TGTGCCATCAGTCCAGGAACTTTCTACGAGCAGTACTTC. Translated: CAISPGTFYEQYF.

The chain has TRBV2 and TRBJ2-7; 10 bases map to TRBD1. From germline, CDR1 is SNHLY and CDR2 FYNNEI. CDR3 size: 17 residues. Germline trimming cut 2 bases from V and 6 bases from J; bases unmatched to any gene: 13. The CDR3 region is CASSEPGVWGTGAEQYF. The CDR3 DNA reads as TGTGCCAGCAGTGAACCGGGCGTATGGGGGACAGGGGCCGAGCAGTACTTC.

The genes are TRBV5-4 and TRBJ1-1, with TRBD1 as a possible D gene (6 bases). CDR3 length: 13 amino acids. CDR1 and CDR2 (germline): SGHNT, YYREEE (reference sequence). V was pared by 4 bases and J by 6 bases, with 13 bases between. The chain's CDR3 is CASSPLGHAEAFF. The CDR3 nucleotides read TGTGCCAGCAGCCCCCTGGGACATGCTGAAGCTTTCTTT.

The J gene is TRBJ2-3, the V gene TRBV27, with TRBD2 identical over 16 bases. Germline V lookup: CDR1 MNHEY, CDR2 SMNVEV (reference sequence). J gave up 7 bases and V 6 bases, and 7 bases lay outside the gene matches. This CDR3 spans 16 amino acids. CDR3 amino acids: CASSPGLAGGWHTQYF. DNA of the CDR3: TGTGCCAGCAGCCCGGGACTAGCGGGAGGGTGGCATACGCAGTATTTT.

This chain links TRBV19 with TRBJ2-5, with D unclear. This CDR3 spans 15 amino acids. Germline lookup yields CDR1 LNHDA and CDR2 SQIVND (reference sequence). Trimming cost V 5 bases and J 5 bases, with 18 bases left between them. DNA for the CDR3: TGTGCCAGTAGTCCACGATCCGGGTTCTGGGAGACCCAGTACTTC. Protein sequence: CASSPRSGFWETQYF.